The 8 T cell receptor beta chains in this list originate from one sample, sequenced in a study of blood T cell repertoires in COVID-19. Sequenced by immunoSEQ multiplex PCR; TCRdb stores in-frame clones only, minus some. The sample has around 240,000 clones, around 83% seen once. Sequencing was done on a sample of peripheral blood. The receptors were gathered from a woman aged 45-65 years with acute or convalescent COVID-19.

This sequence joins TRBV9 and TRBJ1-5, with TRBD1 as a possible D gene (5 bases). The V end was cut by 3 bases, the J end by 1 base, with 8 bases between. Germline V lookup: CDR1 SGDLS, CDR2 YYNGEE. The CDR3 contains 14 residues. In nucleotides, the CDR3 is TGTGCCAGCAGCGCAGCAGGGAGCAATCAGCCCCAGCATTTT. This translates into CASSAAGSNQPQHF.

The genes are TRBV6-6 and TRBJ1-1; TRBD1 agrees at 9 bases. The CDR3 loop spans 16 amino acids. J was trimmed by 1 base and V by 2 bases; bases with no gene match: 5. Germline CDR1 MNHNY, CDR2 SVGAGI (reference sequence). CDR3 in DNA: TGTGCCAGCAGTTACCTTACAGGGGGCGGGAACACTGAAGCTTTCTTT. Encoded protein: CASSYLTGGGNTEAFF.

The sample holds one count of this clone. V usage is TRBV9 and J usage is TRBJ2-7; the match to TRBD1 covers 7 bases. The V and J ends lost 1 base and 3 bases, in that order; junction bases with no gene match: 4. Per the germline V gene, CDR1 is SGDLS and CDR2 is YYNGEE. The CDR3 extends over 14 amino acids. The CDR3 region has the DNA TGTGCCAGCAGCGTACGGGCAGGGGGCTACGAGCAGTACTTC. Its translation: CASSVRAGGYEQYF.

The chain uses TRBV10-3 and TRBJ1-2; 8 positions agree with TRBD1. V shed 5 bases and J 6 bases; nucleotides not matched to a gene: 8. Germline-derived CDR1 and CDR2 are ENHRY and SYGVKD. This CDR3 contains 14 residues. The CDR3 protein is CAISQYGQGDGYTF. In DNA, the CDR3 is TGTGCCATCAGTCAATACGGACAGGGTGATGGCTACACCTTC.

This clone was observed at least ten times. The chain joins TRBV10-3 to TRBJ2-7; 7 bases line up with TRBD2. Per the germline V gene, CDR1 is ENHRY and CDR2 is SYGVKD. J gave up 5 bases and V 11 bases, and 6 bases lay outside the gene matches. The length of the CDR3 is 11 residues. CDR3 sequence reads: CAAGERDEQYF. As DNA, the CDR3 is TGTGCCGCGGGAGAAAGGGACGAGCAGTACTTC.

This clone was found once. V and J are TRBV5-5 and TRBJ1-4; TRBD1 aligns across 7 bases. This CDR3 spans 14 amino acids. With V trimmed by 1 base and J by 5 bases, 2 bases remained unmatched. CDR1 is SGHKS and CDR2 is YYEKEE in the germline V gene (reference sequence). CDR3 region: CASSLSTGNEKLFF. The CDR3 DNA reads TGTGCCAGCAGCTTGTCGACAGGGAATGAAAAACTGTTTTTT.

The rearrangement joins TRBV7-2 to TRBJ1-2; the match to TRBD1 covers 10 bases. CDR3 length: 14 amino acids. Trimming removed 5 bases from V and 8 bases from J; junction bases left unmatched: 8. Germline V lookup: CDR1 SGHTA, CDR2 FQGNSA. The CDR3 here is CASSAGQGFEGYTF. DNA of the CDR3: TGTGCCAGCAGCGCGGGACAGGGGTTTGAGGGCTACACCTTC. Full variable domain (missing parts from reference TRBV7-2 and TRBJ1-2): GAGVSQSPSNKVTEKGKDVELRCDPISGHTALYWYRQSLGQGLEFLIYFQGNSAPDKSGLPSDRFSAERTGGSVSTLTIQRTQQEDSAVYLCASSAGQGFEGYTFGSGTRLTVV.

Only a few counts were recorded for this clone. The genes are TRBV4-3 and TRBJ2-7; TRBD1 is a possible D gene (6 bases). The CDR3 is made up of 15 amino acids. Looked up from germline, CDR1 is LGHNA and CDR2 is YSLEER. Trimming pared 0 bases from V and 3 bases from J, leaving 12 bases between. CDR3 DNA sequence: TGCGCCAGCAGCCAAGATTGGGTAGGGGGCTACGAGCAGTACTTC. Its protein is CASSQDWVGGYEQYF.